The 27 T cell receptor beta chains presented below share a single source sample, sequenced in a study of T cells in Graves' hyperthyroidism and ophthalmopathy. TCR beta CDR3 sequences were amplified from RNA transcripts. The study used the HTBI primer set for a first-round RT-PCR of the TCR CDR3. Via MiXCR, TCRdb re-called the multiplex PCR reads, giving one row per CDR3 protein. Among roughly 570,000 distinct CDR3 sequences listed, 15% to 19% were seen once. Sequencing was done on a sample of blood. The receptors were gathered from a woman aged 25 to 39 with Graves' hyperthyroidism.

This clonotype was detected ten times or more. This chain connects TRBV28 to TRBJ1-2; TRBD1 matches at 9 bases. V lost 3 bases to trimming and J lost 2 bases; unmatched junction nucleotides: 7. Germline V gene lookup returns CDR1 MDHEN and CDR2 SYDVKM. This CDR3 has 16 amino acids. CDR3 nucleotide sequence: TGTGCCAGCAGTTTGTTACAGGGGGCTTCGAACTATGGCTACACCTTC. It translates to CASSLLQGASNYGYTF.

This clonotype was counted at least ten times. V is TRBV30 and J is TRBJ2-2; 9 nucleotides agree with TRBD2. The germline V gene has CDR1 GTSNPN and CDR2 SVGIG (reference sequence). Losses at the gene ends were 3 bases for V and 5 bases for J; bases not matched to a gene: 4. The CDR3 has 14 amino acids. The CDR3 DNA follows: TGTGCCTGGAGGGGGACTAGCCAAACCGGGGAGCTGTTTTTT. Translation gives CAWRGTSQTGELFF.

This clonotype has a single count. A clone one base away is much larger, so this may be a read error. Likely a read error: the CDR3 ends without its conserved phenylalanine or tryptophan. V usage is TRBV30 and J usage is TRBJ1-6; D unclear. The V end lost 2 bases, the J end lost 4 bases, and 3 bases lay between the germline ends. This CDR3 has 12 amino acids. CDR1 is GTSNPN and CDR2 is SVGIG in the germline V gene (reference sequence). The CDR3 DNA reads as TGTGCCTGGAGTCAGTATAATTCACCCCTCCACTCT. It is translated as CAWSQYNSPLHS.

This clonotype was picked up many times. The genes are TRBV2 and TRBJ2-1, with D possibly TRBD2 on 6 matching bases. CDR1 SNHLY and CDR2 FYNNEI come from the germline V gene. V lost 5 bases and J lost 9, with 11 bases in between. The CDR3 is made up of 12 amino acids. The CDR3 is CASSRLEVEQFF. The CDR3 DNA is TGTGCCAGCAGTCGACTAGAGGTTGAGCAGTTCTTC. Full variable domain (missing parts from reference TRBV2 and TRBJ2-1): EPEVTQTPSHQVTQMGQEVILRCVPISNHLYFYWYRQILGQKVEFLVSFYNNEISEKSEIFDDQFSVERPDGSNFTLKIRSTKLEDSAMYFCASSRLEVEQFFGPGTRLTVL.

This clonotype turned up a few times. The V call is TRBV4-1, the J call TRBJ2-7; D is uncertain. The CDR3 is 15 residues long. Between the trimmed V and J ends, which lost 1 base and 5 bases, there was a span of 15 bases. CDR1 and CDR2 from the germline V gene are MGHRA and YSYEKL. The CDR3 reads CASSQAPSSGDEQYF. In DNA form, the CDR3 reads TGCGCCAGCAGCCAAGCACCATCGAGTGGGGACGAGCAGTACTTC.

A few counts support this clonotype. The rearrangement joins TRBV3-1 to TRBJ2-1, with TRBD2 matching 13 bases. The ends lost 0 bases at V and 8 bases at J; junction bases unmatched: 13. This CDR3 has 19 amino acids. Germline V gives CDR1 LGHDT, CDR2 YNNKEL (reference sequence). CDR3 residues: CASSQEMWSTSGRSDEQFF. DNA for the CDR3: TGTGCCAGCAGCCAAGAGATGTGGTCGACTAGCGGGAGGTCGGATGAGCAGTTCTTC.

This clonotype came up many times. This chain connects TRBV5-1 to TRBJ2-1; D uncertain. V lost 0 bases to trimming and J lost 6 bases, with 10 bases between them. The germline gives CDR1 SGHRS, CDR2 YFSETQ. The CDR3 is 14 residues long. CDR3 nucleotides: TGCGCCAGCAGCTTGGACAGCTTTATCAATGAGCAGTTCTTC. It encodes CASSLDSFINEQFF. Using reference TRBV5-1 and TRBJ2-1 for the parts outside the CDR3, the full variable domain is KAGVTQTPRYLIKTRGQQVTLSCSPISGHRSVSWYQQTPGQGLQFLFEYFSETQRNKGNFPGRFSGRQFSNSRSEMNVSTLELGDSALYLCASSLDSFINEQFFGPGTRLTVL.

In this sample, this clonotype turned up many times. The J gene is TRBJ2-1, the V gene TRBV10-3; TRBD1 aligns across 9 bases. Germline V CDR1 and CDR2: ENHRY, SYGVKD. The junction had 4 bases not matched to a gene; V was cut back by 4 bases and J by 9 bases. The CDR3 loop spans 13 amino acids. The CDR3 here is CAISGDREGEQFF. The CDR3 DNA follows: TGTGCCATCAGTGGGGACAGGGAGGGTGAGCAGTTCTTC.

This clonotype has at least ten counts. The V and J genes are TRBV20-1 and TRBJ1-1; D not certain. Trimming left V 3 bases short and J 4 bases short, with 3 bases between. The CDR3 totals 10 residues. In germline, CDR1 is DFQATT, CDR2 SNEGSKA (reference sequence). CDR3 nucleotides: TGCAGTGCTAGGGGCACTGAAGCTTTCTTT. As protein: CSARGTEAFF.

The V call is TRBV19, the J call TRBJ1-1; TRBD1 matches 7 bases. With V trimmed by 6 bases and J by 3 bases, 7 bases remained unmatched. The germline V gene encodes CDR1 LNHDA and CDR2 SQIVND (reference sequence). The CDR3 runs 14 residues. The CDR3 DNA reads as TGTGCCAGTAGCGGGGGACAGTCGGACACTGAAGCTTTCTTT. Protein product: CASSGGQSDTEAFF.

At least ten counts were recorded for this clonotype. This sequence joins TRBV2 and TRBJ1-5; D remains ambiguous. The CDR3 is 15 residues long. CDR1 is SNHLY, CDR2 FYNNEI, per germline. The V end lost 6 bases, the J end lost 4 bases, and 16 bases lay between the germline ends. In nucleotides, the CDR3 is TGTGCCAGCAGGGACCCCGGGCGGGGAAATCAGCCCCAGCATTTT. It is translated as CASRDPGRGNQPQHF.

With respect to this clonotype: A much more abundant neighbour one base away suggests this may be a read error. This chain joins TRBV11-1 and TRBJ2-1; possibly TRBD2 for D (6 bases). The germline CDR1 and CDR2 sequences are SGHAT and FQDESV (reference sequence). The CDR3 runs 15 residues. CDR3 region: CASSVRGRTNNGQFF. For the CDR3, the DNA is TGTGCCAGCAGCGTCCGGGGAAGGACTAACAATGGGCAGTTCTTC.

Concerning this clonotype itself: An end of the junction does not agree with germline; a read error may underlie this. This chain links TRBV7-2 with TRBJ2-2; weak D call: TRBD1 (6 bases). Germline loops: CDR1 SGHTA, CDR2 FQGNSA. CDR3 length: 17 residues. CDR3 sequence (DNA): TGCGCCAGCAGCCAAGATAGGGGGACACTGAACACCGGGGAGCTGTTTTTT. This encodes CASSQDRGTLNTGELFF.

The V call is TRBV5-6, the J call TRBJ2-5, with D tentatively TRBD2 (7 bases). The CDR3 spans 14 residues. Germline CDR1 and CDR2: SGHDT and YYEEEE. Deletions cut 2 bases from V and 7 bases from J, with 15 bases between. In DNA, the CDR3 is TGTGCCAGCAGCTTCCGGGGGCCGGGGGGGACCCAGTACTTC. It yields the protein CASSFRGPGGTQYF.

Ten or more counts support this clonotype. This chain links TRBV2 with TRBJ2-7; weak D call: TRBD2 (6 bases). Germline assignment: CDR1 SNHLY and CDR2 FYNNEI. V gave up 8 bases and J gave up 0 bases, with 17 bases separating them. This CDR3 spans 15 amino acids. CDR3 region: CASRFGGRTSYEQYF. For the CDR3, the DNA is TGTGCCAGCCGCTTCGGAGGGAGGACCTCCTACGAGCAGTACTTC. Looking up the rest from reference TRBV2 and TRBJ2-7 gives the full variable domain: EPEVTQTPSHQVTQMGQEVILRCVPISNHLYFYWYRQILGQKVEFLVSFYNNEISEKSEIFDDQFSVERPDGSNFTLKIRSTKLEDSAMYFCASRFGGRTSYEQYFGPGTRLTVT.

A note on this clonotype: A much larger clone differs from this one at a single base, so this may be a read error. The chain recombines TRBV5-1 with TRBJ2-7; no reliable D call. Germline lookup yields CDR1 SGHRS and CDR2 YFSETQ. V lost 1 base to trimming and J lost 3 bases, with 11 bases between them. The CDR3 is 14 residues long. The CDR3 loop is CASSLRAWGYEQYF. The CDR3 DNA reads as TGCGCCAGCAGCTTGAGAGCATGGGGCTACGAGCAGTACTTC.

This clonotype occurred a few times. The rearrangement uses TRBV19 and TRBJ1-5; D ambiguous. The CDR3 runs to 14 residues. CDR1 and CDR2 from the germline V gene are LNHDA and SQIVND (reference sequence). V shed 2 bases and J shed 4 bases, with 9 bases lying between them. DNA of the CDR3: TGTGCCAGTAGTATAACGGAAGCAAATCAGCCCCAGCATTTT. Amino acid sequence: CASSITEANQPQHF.

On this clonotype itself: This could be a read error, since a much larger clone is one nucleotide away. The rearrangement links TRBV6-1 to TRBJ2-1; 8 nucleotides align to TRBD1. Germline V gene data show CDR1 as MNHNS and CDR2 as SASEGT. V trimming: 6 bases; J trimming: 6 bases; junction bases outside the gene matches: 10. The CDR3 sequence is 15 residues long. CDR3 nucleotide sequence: TGTGCCAGCAGCCGCGGACAGGGAAGAGGCAATGAGCAGTTCTTC. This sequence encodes CASSRGQGRGNEQFF.

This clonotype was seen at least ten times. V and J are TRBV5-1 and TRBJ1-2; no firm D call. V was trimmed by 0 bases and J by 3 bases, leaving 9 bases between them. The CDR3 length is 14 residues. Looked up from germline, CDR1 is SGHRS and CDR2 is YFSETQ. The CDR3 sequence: CASSLDGSYYGYTF. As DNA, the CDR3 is TGCGCCAGCAGCTTGGACGGGAGTTACTATGGCTACACCTTC.

The chain's CDR3 is CASRNTAPTTNYGYTF. CDR3 nucleotides: TGTGCCAGCAGAAACACCGCCCCGACAACTAACTATGGCTACACCTTC. This sequence joins TRBV5-5 and TRBJ1-2; no firm D call. The germline CDR1 and CDR2 sequences are SGHKS and YYEKEE (reference sequence). The CDR3 extends over 16 amino acids. The V and J ends lost 5 bases and 0 bases respectively, with 17 bases between them. The variable domain in full, completed from reference TRBV5-5 and TRBJ1-2, reads DAGVTQSPTHLIKTRGQQVTLRCSPISGHKSVSWYQQVLGQGPQFIFQYYEKEERGRGNFPDRFSARQFPNYSSELNVNALLLGDSALYLCASRNTAPTTNYGYTFGSGTRLTVV.

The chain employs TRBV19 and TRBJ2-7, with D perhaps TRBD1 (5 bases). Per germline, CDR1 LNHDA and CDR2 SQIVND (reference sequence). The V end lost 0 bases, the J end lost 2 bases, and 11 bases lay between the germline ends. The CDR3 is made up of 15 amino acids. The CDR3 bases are TGTGCCAGTAGTATAGACCTTGACAGAACCTACGAGCAGTACTTC. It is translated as CASSIDLDRTYEQYF. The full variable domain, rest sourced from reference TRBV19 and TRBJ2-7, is DGGITQSPKYLFRKEGQNVTLSCEQNLNHDAMYWYRQDPGQGLRLIYYSQIVNDFQKGDIAEGYSVSREKKESFPLTVTSAQKNPTAFYLCASSIDLDRTYEQYFGPGTRLTVT.

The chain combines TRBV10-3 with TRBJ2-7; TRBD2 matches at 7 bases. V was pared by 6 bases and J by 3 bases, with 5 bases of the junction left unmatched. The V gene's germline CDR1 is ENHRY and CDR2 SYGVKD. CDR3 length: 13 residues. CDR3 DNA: TGTGCCATCAGGGACTCGGGGGGCTACGAGCAGTACTTC. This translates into CAIRDSGGYEQYF.

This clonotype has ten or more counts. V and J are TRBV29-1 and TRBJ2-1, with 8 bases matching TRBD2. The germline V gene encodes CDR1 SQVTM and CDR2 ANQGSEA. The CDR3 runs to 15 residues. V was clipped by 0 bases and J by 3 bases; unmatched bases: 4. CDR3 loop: CSVEEGLGVYNEQFF. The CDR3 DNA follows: TGCAGCGTTGAAGAGGGACTAGGAGTCTACAATGAGCAGTTCTTC.

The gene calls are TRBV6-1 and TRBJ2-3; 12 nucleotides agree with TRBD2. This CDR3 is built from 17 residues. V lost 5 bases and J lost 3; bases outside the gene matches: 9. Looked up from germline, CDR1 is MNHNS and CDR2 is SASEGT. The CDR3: CASSRTSGNIGTDTQYF. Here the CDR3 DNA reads TGTGCCAGCAGTAGGACTAGCGGGAACATCGGGACAGATACGCAGTATTTT.

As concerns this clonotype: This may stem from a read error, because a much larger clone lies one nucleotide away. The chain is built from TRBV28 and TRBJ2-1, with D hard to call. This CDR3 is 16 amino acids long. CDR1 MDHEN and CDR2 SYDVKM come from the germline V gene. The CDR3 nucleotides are TGTGCCAGCAGCCAGATGCAGGCGTACTCCTACAATGAGCAGTCCTTC. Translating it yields CASSQMQAYSYNEQSF.

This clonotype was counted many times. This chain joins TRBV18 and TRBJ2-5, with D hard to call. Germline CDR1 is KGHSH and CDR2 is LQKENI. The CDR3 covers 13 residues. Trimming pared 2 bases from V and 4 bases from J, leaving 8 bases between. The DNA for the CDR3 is TGTGCCAGCTCACCAGGGTCTAGAGAGACCCAGTACTTC. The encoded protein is CASSPGSRETQYF. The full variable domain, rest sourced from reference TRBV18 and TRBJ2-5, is NAGVMQNPRHLVRRRGQEARLRCSPMKGHSHVYWYRQLPEEGLKFMVYLQKENIIDESGMPKERFSAEFPKEGPSILRIQQVVRGDSAAYFCASSPGSRETQYFGPGTRLLVL.

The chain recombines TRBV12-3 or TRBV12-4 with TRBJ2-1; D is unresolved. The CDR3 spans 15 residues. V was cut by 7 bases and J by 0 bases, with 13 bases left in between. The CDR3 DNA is TGTGCCAGCACCCTAACGGCCAGCTCCTACAATGAGCAGTTCTTC. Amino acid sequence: CASTLTASSYNEQFF.